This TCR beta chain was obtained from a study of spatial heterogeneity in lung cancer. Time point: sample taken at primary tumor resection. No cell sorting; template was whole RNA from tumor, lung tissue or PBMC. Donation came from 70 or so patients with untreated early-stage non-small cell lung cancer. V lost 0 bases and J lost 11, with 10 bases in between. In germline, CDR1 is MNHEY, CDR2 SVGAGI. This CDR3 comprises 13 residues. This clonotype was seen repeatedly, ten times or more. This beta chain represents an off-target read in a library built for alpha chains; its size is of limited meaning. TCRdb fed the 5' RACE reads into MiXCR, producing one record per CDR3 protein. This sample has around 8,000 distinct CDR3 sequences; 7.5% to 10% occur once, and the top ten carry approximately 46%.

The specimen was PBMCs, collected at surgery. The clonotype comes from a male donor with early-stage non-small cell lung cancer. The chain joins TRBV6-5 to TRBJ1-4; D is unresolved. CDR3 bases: TGTGCCAGCAGTTACTCGATCGGAGAGAAACTGTTTTTT. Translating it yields CASSYSIGEKLFF.